This T cell receptor beta chain came from a study of blood T cell repertoires in COVID-19. Overall study: PBMCs, B-cell-depleted T cells, or T cells were the source of the cDNA or gDNA that made up the material.

In the source study's methods: Amplifying reference gene primers gave estimates of nucleated cell counts. The data were produced by immunoSEQ multiplex PCR, yet TCRdb's version contains in-frame clones alone and is incomplete. Clonal size and the V and J genes are those of that table, whereas D and trimming came from the DNA. The sample yields over 150,000 clones, more than 75% seen once. Trimming took 1 base from V and 7 from J; bases not matched to a gene: 1. This CDR3 has 15 amino acids. Germline loops: CDR1 MNHEY, CDR2 SMNVEV (reference sequence). The sequence came from a man in his forties or fifties with acute or convalescent COVID-19. Sequencing input: peripheral blood. The chain is built from TRBV27 and TRBJ1-6; 10 nucleotides line up with TRBD1. CDR3 DNA sequence: TGTGCCAGCAGTTTATGGGGACAGGGGAATTCACCCCTCCACTTT. It encodes CASSLWGQGNSPLHF.